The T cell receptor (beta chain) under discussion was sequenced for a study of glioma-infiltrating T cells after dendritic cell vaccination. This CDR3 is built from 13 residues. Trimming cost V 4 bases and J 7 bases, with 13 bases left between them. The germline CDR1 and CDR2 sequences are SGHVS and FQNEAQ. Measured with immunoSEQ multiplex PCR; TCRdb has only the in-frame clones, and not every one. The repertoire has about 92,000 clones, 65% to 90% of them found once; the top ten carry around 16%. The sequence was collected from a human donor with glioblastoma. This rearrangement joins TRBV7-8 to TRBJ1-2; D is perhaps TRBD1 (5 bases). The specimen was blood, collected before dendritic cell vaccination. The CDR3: CASSSGGAGGYTF. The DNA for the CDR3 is TGTGCCAGCAGCTCAGGAGGGGCGGGTGGCTACACCTTC.